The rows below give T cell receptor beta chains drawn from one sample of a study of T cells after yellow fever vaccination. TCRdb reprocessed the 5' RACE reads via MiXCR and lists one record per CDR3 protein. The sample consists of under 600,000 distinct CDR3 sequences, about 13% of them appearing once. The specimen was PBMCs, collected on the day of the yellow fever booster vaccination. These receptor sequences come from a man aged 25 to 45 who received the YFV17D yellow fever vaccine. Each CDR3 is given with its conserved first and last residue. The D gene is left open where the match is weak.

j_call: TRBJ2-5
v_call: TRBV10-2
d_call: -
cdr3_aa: CASMKRTQETQYF

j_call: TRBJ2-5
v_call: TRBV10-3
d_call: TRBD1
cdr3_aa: CAIRLDRIQETQYF

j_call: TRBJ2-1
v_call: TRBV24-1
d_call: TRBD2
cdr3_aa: CATSPGLAGVGSFIEQFF

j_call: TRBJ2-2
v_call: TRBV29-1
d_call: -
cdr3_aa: CSAEERSNYGGELFF

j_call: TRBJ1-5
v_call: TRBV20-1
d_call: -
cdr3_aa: CSAGTGSWPQHF

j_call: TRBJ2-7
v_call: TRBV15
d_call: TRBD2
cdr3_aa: CATSRGLAVSEQYF

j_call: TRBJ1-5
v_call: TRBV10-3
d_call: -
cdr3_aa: CAISESIGIRNQPQHF

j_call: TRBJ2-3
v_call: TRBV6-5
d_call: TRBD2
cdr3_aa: CASSYWGGMEDTQYF

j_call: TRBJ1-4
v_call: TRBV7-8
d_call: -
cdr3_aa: CASRQGQFNEKLFF

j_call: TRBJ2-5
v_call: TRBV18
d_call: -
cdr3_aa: CASSLNLDSHQETQYF

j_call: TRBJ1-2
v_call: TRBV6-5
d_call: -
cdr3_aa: CASSYSPWGSPPSYGYTF

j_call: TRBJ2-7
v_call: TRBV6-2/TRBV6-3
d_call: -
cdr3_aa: CASLRSGLPYEQYF

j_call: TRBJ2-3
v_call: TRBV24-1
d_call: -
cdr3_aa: CATSDPTGTPTSTDTQYF

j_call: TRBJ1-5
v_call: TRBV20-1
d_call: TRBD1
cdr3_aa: CSAVDRGLQPQHF

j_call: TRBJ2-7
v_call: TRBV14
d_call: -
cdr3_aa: CASSQNNRGYEQYF

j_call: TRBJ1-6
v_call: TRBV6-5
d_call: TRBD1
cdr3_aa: CASSYMTGSNSPLHF

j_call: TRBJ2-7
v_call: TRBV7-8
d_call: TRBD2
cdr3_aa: CASSLAVTSAGSRHEQYF

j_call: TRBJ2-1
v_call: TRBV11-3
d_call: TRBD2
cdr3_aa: CASSLVGGGAQFF

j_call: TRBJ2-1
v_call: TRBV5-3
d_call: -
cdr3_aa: CARSETGTYNEQFF

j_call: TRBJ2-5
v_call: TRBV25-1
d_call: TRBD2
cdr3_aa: CASGVSSGRETQYF

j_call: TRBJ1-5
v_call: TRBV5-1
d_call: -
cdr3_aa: CAPHQAQHF

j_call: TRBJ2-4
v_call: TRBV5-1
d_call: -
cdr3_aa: CASSLDGKNIQYF

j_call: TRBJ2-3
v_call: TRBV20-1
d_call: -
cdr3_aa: CSASVGTSTDTQYF

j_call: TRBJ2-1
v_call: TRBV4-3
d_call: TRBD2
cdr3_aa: CASSQETTSGGFSEQFF

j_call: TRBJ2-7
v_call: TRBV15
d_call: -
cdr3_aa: CATSRVQAVSYEQYF

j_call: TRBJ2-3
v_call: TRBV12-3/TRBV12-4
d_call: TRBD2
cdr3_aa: CASCLGMTSGRARDTQYF

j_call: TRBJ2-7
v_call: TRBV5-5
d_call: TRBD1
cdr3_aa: CASSLASPGGSHEQYF

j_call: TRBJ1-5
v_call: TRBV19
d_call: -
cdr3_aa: CASSPGQKQGPSSNQPQHF

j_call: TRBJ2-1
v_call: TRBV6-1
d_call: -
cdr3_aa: CASSLRDPSYNEQFF

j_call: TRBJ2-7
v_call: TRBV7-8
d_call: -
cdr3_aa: CASSLDGPTPYEQYF

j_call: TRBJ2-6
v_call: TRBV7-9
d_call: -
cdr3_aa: CASRPPILSGANVLTF

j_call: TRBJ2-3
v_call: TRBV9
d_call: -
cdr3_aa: CASSVGAAPGTDTQYF

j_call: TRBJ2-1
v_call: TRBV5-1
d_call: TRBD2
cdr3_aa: CASRLAEGNEQFF

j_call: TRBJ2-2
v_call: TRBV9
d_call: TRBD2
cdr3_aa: CASSARESGTGELFF

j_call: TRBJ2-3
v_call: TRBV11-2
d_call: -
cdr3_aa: CASSSPGARTDTQYF

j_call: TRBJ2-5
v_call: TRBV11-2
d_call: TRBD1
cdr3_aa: CASSQTGTGGWRSETQYF

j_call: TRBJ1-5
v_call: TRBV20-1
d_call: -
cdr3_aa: CSAYRVSPNQPQHF

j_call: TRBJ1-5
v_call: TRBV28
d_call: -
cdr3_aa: CASSKGPSNQPQHF

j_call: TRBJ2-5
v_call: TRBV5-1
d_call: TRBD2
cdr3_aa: CASSSPLAETRLETQYF

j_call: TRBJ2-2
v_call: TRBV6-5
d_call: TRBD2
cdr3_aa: CASSWEGTSVSGELFF

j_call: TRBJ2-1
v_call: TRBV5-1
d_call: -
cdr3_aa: CASSKTGLSYNEQFF

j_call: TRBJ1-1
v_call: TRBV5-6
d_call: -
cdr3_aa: CASSLNPTVSTEAFF

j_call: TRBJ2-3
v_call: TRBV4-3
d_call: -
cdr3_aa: CASARRSTDTQYF

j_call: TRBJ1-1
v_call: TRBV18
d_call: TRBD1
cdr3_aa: CASSAWTGTNTEAFF

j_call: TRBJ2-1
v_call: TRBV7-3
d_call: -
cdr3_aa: CASSSPGLDEQFF